The 2 T cell receptor beta chains listed next were all sequenced from one sample in a study of blood T cell repertoires in COVID-19. Data came from immunoSEQ multiplex PCR; TCRdb stores just in-frame clones and leaves some out. The sample has 150,000 to 200,000 clones, about 88% seen once. The sample consisted of peripheral blood. The source is an elderly woman with COVID-19, enrolled during active disease.

The chain joins TRBV6-1 to TRBJ1-2; 7 nucleotides line up with TRBD1. The CDR3 is made up of 16 amino acids. Germline CDR1 MNHNS, CDR2 SASEGT. Trimming removed 0 bases from V and 8 bases from J; junction bases left unmatched: 12. CDR3 coding DNA: TGTGCCAGCAGTGAAGCGTACGGGACAGACTTTTCGGGCTACACCTTC. It is translated as CASSEAYGTDFSGYTF.

The chain joins TRBV5-6 to TRBJ2-7, with D unresolved. The V gene's germline CDR1 is SGHDT and CDR2 YYEEEE. V lost 2 bases and J 0 bases, leaving 6 bases between the germline ends. The CDR3 is 13 amino acids. The CDR3 reads CASSFHGSYEQYF. The DNA of the CDR3 is TGTGCCAGCAGCTTTCACGGCTCCTACGAGCAGTACTTC.